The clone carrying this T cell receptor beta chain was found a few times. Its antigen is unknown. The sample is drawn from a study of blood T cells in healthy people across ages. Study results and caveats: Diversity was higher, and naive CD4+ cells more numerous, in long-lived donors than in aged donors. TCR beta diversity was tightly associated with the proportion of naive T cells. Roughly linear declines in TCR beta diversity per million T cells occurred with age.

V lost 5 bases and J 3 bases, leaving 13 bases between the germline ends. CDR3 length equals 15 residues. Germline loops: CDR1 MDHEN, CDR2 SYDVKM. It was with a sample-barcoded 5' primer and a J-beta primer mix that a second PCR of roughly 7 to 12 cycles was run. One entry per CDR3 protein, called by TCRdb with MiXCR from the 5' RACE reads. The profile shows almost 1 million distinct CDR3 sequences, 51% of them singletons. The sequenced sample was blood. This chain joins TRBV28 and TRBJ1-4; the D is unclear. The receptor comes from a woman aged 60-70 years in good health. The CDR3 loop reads CASSPHSTPNEKLFF. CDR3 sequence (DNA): TGTGCCAGCAGTCCCCATTCGACACCTAATGAAAAACTGTTTTTT.